This TCR beta chain was found in a study of T-cell reconstitution after alpha-beta-depleted transplantation in children. Overall study results and limits: By about two months after transplant, alpha-beta T cells reportedly arose from several hundred graft clones that had expanded. There were some patients whose high TCRbeta diversity at day 60 came from surviving recipient T cells and thymic progenitors. From newly produced T cells came most of the T-cell counts and diversity one year after transplant.

Regarding this clonotype: Antigen: not known.

Unique molecular identifiers were used to barcode this TCRbeta library. Via MiXCR, TCRdb re-called the PCR reads, giving one row per CDR3 protein. The sample records 250,000 to 400,000 distinct CDR3 sequences, approximately 23% being singletons. The length of the CDR3 is 14 residues. The V gene's germline CDR1 is SQVTM and CDR2 ANQGSEA. Trimming shortened V by 7 bases and J by 4 bases, and 19 bases separated the two germline ends. The TCR sequence derives from a male patient between 10 and 17 years old who had a stem cell transplant for acute lymphoblastic leukemia, so the T cells may come from the graft donor. The sequencing here drew on PBMCs, mostly from graft donor cells, taken 180 days after TCRalphabeta/CD19-depleted stem cell transplant. The gene calls are TRBV29-1 and TRBJ1-2, with a tentative D call TRBD1 (5 bases). This CDR3 reads CSATPGRHAYGYTF. In DNA form, the CDR3 reads TGCAGCGCTACCCCGGGACGGCACGCCTATGGCTACACCTTC.